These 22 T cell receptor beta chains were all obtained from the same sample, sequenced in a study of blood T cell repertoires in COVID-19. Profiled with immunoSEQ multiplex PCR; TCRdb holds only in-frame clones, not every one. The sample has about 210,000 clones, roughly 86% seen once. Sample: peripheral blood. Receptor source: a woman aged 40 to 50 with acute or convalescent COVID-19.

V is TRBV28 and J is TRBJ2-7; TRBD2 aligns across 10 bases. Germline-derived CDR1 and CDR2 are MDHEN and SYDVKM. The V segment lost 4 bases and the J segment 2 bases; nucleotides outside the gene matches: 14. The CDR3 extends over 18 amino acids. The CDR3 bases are TGTGCCAGCAGTTGGGCCCATAGCGGGGGGCATAGGACCTACGAGCAGTACTTC. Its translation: CASSWAHSGGHRTYEQYF.

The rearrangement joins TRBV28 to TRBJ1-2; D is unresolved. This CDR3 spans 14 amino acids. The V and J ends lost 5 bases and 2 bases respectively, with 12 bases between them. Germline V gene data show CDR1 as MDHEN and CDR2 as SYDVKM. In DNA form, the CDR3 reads TGTGCCAGCAGTCGAGGAGCGACCAACTATGGCTACACCTTC. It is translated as CASSRGATNYGYTF.

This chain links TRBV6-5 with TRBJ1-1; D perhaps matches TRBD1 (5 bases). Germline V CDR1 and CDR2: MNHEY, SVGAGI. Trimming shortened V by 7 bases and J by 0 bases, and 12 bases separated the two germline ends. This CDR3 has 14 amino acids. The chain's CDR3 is CASIKTGVNTEAFF. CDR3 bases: TGTGCCAGCATCAAAACAGGAGTGAACACTGAAGCTTTCTTT.

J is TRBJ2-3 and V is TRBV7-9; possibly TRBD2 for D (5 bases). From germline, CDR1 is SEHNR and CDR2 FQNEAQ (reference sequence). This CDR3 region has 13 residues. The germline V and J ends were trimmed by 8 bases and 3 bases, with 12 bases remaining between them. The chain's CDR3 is CASELERTDTQYF. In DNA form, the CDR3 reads TGTGCCAGCGAATTAGAGCGGACAGATACGCAGTATTTT. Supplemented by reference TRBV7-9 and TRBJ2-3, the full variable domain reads DTGVSQNPRHKITKRGQNVTFRCDPISEHNRLYWYRQTLGQGPEFLTYFQNEAQLEKSRLLSDRFSAERPKGSFSTLEIQRTEQGDSAMYLCASELERTDTQYFGPGTRLTVL.

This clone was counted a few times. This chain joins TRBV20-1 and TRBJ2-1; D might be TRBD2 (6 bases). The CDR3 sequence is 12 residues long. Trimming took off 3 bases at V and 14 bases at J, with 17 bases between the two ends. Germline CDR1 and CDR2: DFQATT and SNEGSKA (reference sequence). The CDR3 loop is CSASPPPGVEFF. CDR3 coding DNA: TGCAGTGCTAGTCCTCCTCCGGGAGTGGAGTTCTTC.

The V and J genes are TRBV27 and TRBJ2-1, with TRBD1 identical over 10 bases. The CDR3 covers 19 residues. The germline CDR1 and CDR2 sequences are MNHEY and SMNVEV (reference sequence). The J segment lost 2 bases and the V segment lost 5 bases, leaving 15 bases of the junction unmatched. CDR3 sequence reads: CASSPWGRQGANTYNEQFF. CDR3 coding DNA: TGTGCCAGCAGTCCTTGGGGCCGACAGGGGGCAAACACCTACAATGAGCAGTTCTTC.

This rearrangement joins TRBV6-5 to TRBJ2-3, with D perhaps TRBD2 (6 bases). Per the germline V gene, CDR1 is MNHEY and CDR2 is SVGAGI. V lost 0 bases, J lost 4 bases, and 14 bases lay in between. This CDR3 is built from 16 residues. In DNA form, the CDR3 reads TGTGCCAGCAGTTACTCGAAAATCACTAGCCCAGATACGCAGTATTTT. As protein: CASSYSKITSPDTQYF.

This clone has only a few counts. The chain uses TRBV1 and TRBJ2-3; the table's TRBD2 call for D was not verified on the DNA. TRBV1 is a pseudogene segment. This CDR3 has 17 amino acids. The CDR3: CTSSQVVSSGGLDTQYF. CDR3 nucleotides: TGCACCAGCAGCCAGGTCGTGAGTAGCGGGGGGTTAGATACGCAGTATTTT.

The CDR3 DNA reads TGTGCCAGCAGCCCCGGACGGGGGACGGGCGACATTCAGTACTTC. This sequence encodes CASSPGRGTGDIQYF. J is TRBJ2-4 and V is TRBV3-1 (or the pseudogene TRBV3-2); a weak D match, TRBD2 (6 bases). The CDR3 totals 15 residues. V lost 4 bases and J 8 bases, leaving 18 bases between the germline ends. CDR1 LGHDT and CDR2 YNNKEL come from the germline V gene (reference sequence).

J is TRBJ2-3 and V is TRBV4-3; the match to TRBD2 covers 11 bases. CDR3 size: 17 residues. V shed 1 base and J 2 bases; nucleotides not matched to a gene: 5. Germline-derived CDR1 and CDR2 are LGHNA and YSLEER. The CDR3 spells CASSQGEGLADTDTQYF. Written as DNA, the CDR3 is TGCGCCAGCAGCCAAGGGGAGGGACTAGCGGACACAGATACGCAGTATTTT.

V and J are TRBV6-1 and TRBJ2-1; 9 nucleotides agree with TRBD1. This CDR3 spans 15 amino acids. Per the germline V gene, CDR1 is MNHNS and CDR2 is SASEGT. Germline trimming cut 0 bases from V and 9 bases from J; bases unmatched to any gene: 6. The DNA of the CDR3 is TGTGCCAGCAGTGAAGCGCTGGGACAGGGATCTGAGCAGTTCTTC. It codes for CASSEALGQGSEQFF.

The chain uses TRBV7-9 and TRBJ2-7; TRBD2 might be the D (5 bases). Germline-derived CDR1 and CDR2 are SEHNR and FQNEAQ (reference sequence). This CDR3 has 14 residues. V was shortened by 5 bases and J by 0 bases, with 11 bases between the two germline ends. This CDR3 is CASSQAEYSYEQYF. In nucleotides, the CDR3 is TGTGCCAGCAGCCAAGCGGAGTACTCCTACGAGCAGTACTTC.

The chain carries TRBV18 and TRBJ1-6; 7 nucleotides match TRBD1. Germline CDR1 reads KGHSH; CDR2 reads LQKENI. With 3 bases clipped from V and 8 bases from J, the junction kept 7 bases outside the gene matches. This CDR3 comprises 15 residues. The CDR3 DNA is TGTGCCAGCTCACCGAGGACAGGAGTAGATTCACCCCTCCACTTT. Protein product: CASSPRTGVDSPLHF. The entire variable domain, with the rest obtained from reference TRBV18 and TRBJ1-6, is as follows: NAGVMQNPRHLVRRRGQEARLRCSPMKGHSHVYWYRQLPEEGLKFMVYLQKENIIDESGMPKERFSAEFPKEGPSILRIQQVVRGDSAAYFCASSPRTGVDSPLHFGNGTRLTVT.

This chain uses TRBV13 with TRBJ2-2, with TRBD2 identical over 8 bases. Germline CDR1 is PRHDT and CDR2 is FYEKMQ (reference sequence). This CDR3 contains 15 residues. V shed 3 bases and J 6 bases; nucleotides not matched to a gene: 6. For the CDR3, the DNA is TGTGCCAGCAGCTTCGGGACTAGGTCGGCCGGGGAGCTGTTTTTT. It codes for CASSFGTRSAGELFF.

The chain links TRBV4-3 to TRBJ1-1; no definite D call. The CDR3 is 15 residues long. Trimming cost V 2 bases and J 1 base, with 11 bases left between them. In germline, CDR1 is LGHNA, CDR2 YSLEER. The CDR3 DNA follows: TGCGCCAGCAGCCAAAATGGCCTGAAGAACACTGAAGCTTTCTTT. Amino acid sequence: CASSQNGLKNTEAFF.

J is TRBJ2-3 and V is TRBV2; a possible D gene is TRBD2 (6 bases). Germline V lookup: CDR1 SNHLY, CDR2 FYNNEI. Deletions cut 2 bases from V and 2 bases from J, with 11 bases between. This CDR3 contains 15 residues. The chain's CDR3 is CASSELRGDTDTQYF. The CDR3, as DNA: TGTGCCAGCAGTGAATTGCGGGGAGACACAGATACGCAGTATTTT.

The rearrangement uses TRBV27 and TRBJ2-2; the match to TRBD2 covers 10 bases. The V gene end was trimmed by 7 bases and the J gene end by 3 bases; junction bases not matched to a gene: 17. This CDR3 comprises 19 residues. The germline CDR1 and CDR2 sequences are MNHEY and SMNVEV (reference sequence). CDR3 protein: CASISKSPRTSGHTGELFF. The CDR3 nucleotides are TGTGCCAGCATCTCCAAATCTCCTAGGACTAGCGGCCACACCGGGGAGCTGTTTTTT.

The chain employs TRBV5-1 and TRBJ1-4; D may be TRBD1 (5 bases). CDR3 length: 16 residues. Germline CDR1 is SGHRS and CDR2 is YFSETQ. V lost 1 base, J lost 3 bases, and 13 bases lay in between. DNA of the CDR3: TGCGCCAGCAGCTTGTCGGGGGTTTGGGCTAATGAAAAACTGTTTTTT. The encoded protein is CASSLSGVWANEKLFF.

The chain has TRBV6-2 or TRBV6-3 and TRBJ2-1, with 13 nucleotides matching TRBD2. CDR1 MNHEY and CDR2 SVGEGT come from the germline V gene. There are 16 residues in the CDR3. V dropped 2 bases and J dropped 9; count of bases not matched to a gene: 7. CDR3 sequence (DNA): TGTGCCAGCAGTTACCGCGGACTAGCGGGAGAGGCTGAGCAGTTCTTC. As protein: CASSYRGLAGEAEQFF.

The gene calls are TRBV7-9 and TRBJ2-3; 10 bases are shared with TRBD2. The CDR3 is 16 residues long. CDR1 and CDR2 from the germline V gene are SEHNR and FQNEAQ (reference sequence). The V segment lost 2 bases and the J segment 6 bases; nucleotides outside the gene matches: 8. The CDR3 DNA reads TGTGCCAGCAGCTTAACAGCGGGGGGGATACGTGATACGCAGTATTTT. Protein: CASSLTAGGIRDTQYF.

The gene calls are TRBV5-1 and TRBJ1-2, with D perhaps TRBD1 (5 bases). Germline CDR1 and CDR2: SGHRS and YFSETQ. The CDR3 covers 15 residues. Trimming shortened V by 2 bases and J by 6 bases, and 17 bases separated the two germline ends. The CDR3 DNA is TGCGCCAGCAGCTTAAACAGGTTTCAGCACAATGGCTACACCTTC. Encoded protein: CASSLNRFQHNGYTF.

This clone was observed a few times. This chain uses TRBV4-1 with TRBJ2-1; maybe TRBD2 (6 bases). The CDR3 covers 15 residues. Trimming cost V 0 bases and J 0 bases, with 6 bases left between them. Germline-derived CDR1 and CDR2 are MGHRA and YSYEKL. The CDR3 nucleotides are TGCGCCAGCAGCCAAGACGGGAGCTCCTACAATGAGCAGTTCTTC. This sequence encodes CASSQDGSSYNEQFF.